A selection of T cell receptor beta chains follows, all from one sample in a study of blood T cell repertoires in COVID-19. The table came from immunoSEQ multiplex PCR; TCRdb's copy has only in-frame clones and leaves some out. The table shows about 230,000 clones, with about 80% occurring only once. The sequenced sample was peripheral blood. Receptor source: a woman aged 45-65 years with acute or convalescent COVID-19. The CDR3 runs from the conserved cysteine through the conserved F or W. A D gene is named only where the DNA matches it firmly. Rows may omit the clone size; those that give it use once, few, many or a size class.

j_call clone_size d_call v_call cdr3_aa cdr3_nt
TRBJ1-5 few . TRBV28 CATNSGDQPQHF TGTGCCACAAACAGTGGCGATCAGCCCCAGCATTTT
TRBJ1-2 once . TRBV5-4 CAIPRQGGYGYTF TGTGCCATCCCGAGGCAGGGCGGCTATGGCTACACCTTC
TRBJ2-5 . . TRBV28 CASSLGGLGRETQYF TGTGCCAGCAGCCTAGGGGGATTGGGGAGAGAGACCCAGTACTTC
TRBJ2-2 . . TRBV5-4 CASSIGTGHLTGELFF TGTGCCAGCAGCATCGGGACGGGACACCTCACCGGGGAGCTGTTTTTT
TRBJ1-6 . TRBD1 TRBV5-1 CASSLGTAAWHSPLHF TGCGCCAGCAGCTTAGGGACAGCTGCCTGGCATTCACCCCTCCACTTT
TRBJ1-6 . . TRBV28 CASSLDTNYNSPLHF TGTGCCAGCAGTTTAGACACAAACTATAATTCACCCCTCCACTTT
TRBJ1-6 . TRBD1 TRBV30 CAWKTGVKVSYNSPLHF TGTGCCTGGAAGACAGGGGTTAAGGTGTCCTATAATTCACCCCTCCACTTT
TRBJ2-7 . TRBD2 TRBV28 CASSLKGRAYEQYF TGTGCCAGCAGTTTAAAAGGGAGGGCTTACGAGCAGTACTTC
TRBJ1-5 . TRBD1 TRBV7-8 CASSLDRGLSNQPQHF TGTGCCAGCAGCTTAGACAGGGGTCTCAGCAATCAGCCCCAGCATTTT
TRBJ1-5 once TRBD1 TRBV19 CASWDRGFQPQHF TGTGCCAGTTGGGACAGGGGATTTCAGCCCCAGCATTTT
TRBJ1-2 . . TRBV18 CASSPGPDKGYTF TGTGCCAGCTCACCAGGGCCCGATAAGGGCTACACCTTC
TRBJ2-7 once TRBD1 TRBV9 CASSVAGQGAGEQYF TGTGCCAGCAGCGTAGCTGGACAGGGGGCGGGGGAGCAGTACTTC
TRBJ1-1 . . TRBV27 CASSLPGLGTEAFF TGTGCCAGCAGTTTGCCAGGCTTGGGCACTGAAGCTTTCTTT
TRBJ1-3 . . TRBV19 CASNLNPAGNTIYF TGTGCCAGTAATCTGAACCCGGCTGGAAACACCATATATTTT
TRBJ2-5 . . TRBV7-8 CASSLRGGALETQYF TGTGCCAGCAGCTTAAGGGGGGGGGCGTTGGAGACCCAGTACTTC
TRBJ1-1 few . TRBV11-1 CASAPTRQMNTEAFF TGTGCCAGTGCCCCAACGAGACAAATGAACACTGAAGCTTTCTTT
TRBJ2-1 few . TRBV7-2 CASSSPWRSDNNEQFF TGTGCCAGCAGCTCCCCGTGGAGGTCCGACAACAATGAGCAGTTCTTC
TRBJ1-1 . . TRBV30 CAWSIGGHTEAFF TGTGCCTGGAGTATCGGGGGGCACACTGAAGCTTTCTTT
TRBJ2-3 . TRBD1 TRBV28 CASSSPGQGTDTQYF TGTGCCAGCAGTTCCCCCGGACAGGGCACAGATACGCAGTATTTT
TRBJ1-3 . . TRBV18 CASSPLATGDFSGNTIYF TGTGCCAGCTCACCACTGGCGACGGGGGATTTCTCTGGAAACACCATATATTTT
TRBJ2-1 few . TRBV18 CASSPRRGGSYNEQFF TGTGCCAGCTCACCACGGCGGGGAGGATCCTACAATGAGCAGTTCTTC
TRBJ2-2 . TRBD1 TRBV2 CASSTTRQGLGELFF TGTGCCAGCAGCACAACCAGACAGGGGCTCGGGGAGCTGTTTTTT
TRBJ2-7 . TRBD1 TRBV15 CATSRDGRAGGVEQYF TGTGCCACCAGCAGAGATGGAAGGGCAGGGGGTGTCGAGCAGTACTTC
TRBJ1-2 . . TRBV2 CASSESASGGYTF TGTGCCAGCAGTGAATCGGCCTCGGGGGGCTACACCTTC
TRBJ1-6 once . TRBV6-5 CASSQGFPNNSPLHF TGTGCCAGCAGCCAGGGGTTTCCCAATAATTCACCCCTCCACTTT
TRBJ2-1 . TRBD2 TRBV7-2 CASSPPSGSPYNEQFF TGTGCCAGCAGCCCACCCAGCGGGAGCCCCTACAATGAGCAGTTCTTC
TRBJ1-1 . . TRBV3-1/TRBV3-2 CASSQALNTEAFF TGTGCCAGCAGCCAAGCACTAAACACTGAAGCTTTCTTT
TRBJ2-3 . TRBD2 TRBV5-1 CASTSDRGGADTQYF TGCGCCAGCACCTCCGATCGGGGGGGCGCAGATACGCAGTATTTT
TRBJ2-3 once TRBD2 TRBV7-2 CASSLAGGYTDTQYF TGTGCCAGCAGCTTGGCGGGGGGGTACACAGATACGCAGTATTTT
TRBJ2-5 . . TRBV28 CASSLAPRRQETQYF TGTGCCAGCAGTTTGGCCCCCCGCAGACAAGAGACCCAGTACTTC
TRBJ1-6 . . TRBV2 CASSDRGRDSPLHF TGTGCCAGCAGTGACAGGGGAAGGGATTCACCCCTCCACTTT
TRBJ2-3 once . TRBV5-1 CASSLAGETDTQYF TGCGCCAGCAGCTTGGCCGGGGAGACAGATACGCAGTATTTT
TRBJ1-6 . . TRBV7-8 CASSLDSSGNSPLHF TGTGCCAGCAGCTTAGACAGTAGCGGTAATTCACCCCTCCACTTT
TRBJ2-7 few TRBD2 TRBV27 CASSLGLAGSSYEQYF TGTGCCAGCAGTTTGGGACTAGCGGGATCCTCCTACGAGCAGTACTTC
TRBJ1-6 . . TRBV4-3 CASSPGSGSPLHF TGCGCCAGCAGCCCGGGGTCGGGATCACCCCTCCACTTT
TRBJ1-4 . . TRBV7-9 CASAGLAEKLFF TGTGCCAGTGCCGGACTTGCTGAAAAACTGTTTTTT
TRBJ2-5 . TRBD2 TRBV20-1 CSASRGLAGETQYF TGCAGTGCTAGTCGCGGACTAGCGGGAGAGACCCAGTACTTC
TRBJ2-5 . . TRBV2 CASSPGQISVQETQYF TGTGCCAGCAGCCCCGGACAGATAAGTGTCCAAGAGACCCAGTACTTC
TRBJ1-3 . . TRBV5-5 CASSPNRVIGGNTIYF TGTGCCAGCAGCCCAAACAGGGTTATAGGAGGAAACACCATATATTTT
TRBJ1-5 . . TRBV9 CASSSGTNSNQPQHF TGTGCCAGCAGCTCCGGGACAAATAGCAATCAGCCCCAGCATTTT